The 29 T cell receptor beta chains reported below all come from one sample, sequenced in a study of breast tumors, draining lymph nodes, adjacent tissues. Samples came from axillary lymph nodes draining the breast cancer. In TCRdb, the multiplex PCR reads were re-called with MiXCR into one record per CDR3 protein. The sample shows 170,000 or so distinct CDR3 sequences, roughly 30% of them seen only once. Sequencing input: axillary lymph node tissue. The receptors stem from a female donor with breast cancer. Some clones in this sample may be carry-over from other donors' samples.

V usage is TRBV24-1 and J usage is TRBJ2-1; 11 bases agree with TRBD2. Trimming at V came to 7 bases and at J to 4 bases, leaving 14 bases not matched to a gene. In germline, CDR1 is KGHDR, CDR2 SFDVKD. This CDR3 region has 18 residues. The CDR3 bases are TGTGCCACCAGCGTTGAAGTAGCGGGGGGGCCCTCGTACAATGAGCAGTTCTTC. Its protein is CATSVEVAGGPSYNEQFF.

On this clonotype itself: Because the CDR3 is missing its conserved closing phenylalanine or tryptophan, this is likely a read error. Because the CDR3's place on the DNA is in doubt, the DNA is left out and the CDR3 is given as listed by TCRdb. The rearrangement uses TRBV6-1 and TRBJ1-1; the table's D call of TRBD1 was not tested on the DNA. The CDR3 is made up of 12 amino acids, end residues included. Germline CDR1 is MNHNS and CDR2 is SASEGT. The CDR3 loop reads CASSDPIEGAAS.

V is TRBV20-1 and J is TRBJ2-5; 11 positions agree with TRBD2. CDR1 is DFQATT, CDR2 SNEGSKA, per germline (reference sequence). Unmatched junction bases numbered 6, after V lost 2 bases and J lost 7 bases. The CDR3 has 14 residues. The CDR3 DNA follows: TGCAGTGCTAGAATAGCGGGGGGGCCAGCGACCCAGTACTTC. Translating gives CSARIAGGPATQYF.

This clonotype was observed at least ten times. The chain joins TRBV6-6 to TRBJ1-2, with 9 nucleotides matching TRBD1. Germline trimming cut 4 bases from V and 0 bases from J; bases unmatched to any gene: 6. Germline values: CDR1 MNHNY, CDR2 SVGAGI (reference sequence). The CDR3 is 16 amino acids. CDR3 loop: CASSLGQGRANYGYTF. CDR3 DNA sequence: TGTGCCAGCAGTTTGGGACAGGGTCGAGCTAACTATGGCTACACCTTC.

There are a few counts of this clonotype. An end of the junction does not agree with germline; a read error may underlie this. The CDR3 loop reads CAVSESGTSGAYNEQFF. The DNA of the CDR3 is TGTGCCGTCAGTGAGTCGGGGACTAGCGGGGCATACAATGAGCAGTTCTTC. V is TRBV10-3 and J is TRBJ2-1; 13 positions match TRBD2. Germline lookup yields CDR1 ENHRY and CDR2 SYGVKD. This CDR3 has 17 amino acids.

This clonotype showed up many times. V and J are TRBV7-8 and TRBJ1-2, with D possibly matching TRBD1 (6 bases). Trimming took 5 bases from V and 4 from J, leaving 8 bases between them. Germline CDR1 and CDR2: SGHVS and FQNEAQ. CDR3 length equals 12 residues. CDR3 amino acids: CASSVRGYGYTF. The CDR3 coding sequence is TGTGCCAGCAGCGTCAGGGGCTATGGCTACACCTTC.

The chain has TRBV7-3 and TRBJ2-5, with 8 bases identical to TRBD2. Germline CDR1 SGHTA, CDR2 FQGTGA. The length of the CDR3 is 16 residues. With 5 bases clipped from V and 4 bases from J, the junction kept 12 bases outside the gene matches. CDR3 protein: CASSQPGGRASETQYF. In nucleotides, the CDR3 is TGTGCCAGCAGCCAACCGGGGGGGAGGGCCTCAGAGACCCAGTACTTC.

There are a few counts of this clonotype. The chain joins TRBV6-1 to TRBJ2-1; 10 bases line up with TRBD2. The CDR3 is 15 amino acids. The germline gives CDR1 MNHNS, CDR2 SASEGT. J was trimmed by 4 bases and V by 7 bases; bases with no gene match: 7. CDR3 nucleotides: TGTGCCAGCACTATTAGCGGGGGGAAATACAATGAGCAGTTCTTC. This gives the protein CASTISGGKYNEQFF.

Many counts were recorded for this clonotype. This chain uses TRBV6-6 with TRBJ1-2; D is uncertain. Deletions cut 6 bases from V and 5 bases from J, with 13 bases between. The V gene's germline CDR1 is MNHNY and CDR2 SVGAGI (reference sequence). The CDR3 totals 13 residues. The CDR3, as DNA: TGTGCCAGCAGCCCCGGAGGGATTTATGGCTACACCTTC. This codes for CASSPGGIYGYTF.

Only one count was recorded for this clonotype. A much larger clone is a single base away; this may be a read error. V and J are TRBV18 and TRBJ1-2; D not resolved. In germline, CDR1 is KGHSH, CDR2 LQKENI. The CDR3 extends over 14 amino acids. Here the CDR3 reads CASSPVGSHYDYTF. The CDR3 region has the DNA TGTGCCAGCTCACCAGTGGGGTCTCACTATGACTACACCTTC.

There are many counts of this clonotype. CDR3 region: CASSPGPRYGYTF. The CDR3, as DNA: TGTGCCAGCAGCCCGGGACCCCGGTATGGCTACACCTTC. The chain recombines TRBV7-8 with TRBJ1-2; D perhaps matches TRBD1 (5 bases). The CDR3 runs 13 residues. V was cut by 5 bases and J by 5 bases, with 12 bases left in between. Germline CDR1 is SGHVS and CDR2 is FQNEAQ.

This clonotype was found many times. V gene TRBV9 combines with J gene TRBJ2-7; 10 bases agree with TRBD2. Germline CDR1 and CDR2: SGDLS and YYNGEE. This CDR3 spans 15 amino acids. V shed 3 bases, J shed 4 bases, and the junction held 7 bases outside the gene matches. The CDR3 nucleotides are TGTGCCAGCAGCGAGAGACTAGCGGGCTTTTACGAGCAGTACTTC. Protein: CASSERLAGFYEQYF. The whole variable domain, filled in from reference TRBV9 and TRBJ2-7, reads DSGVTQTPKHLITATGQRVTLRCSPRSGDLSVYWYQQSLDQGLQFLIQYYNGEERAKGNILERFSAQQFPDLHSELNLSSLELGDSALYFCASSERLAGFYEQYFGPGTRLTVT.

This clonotype was observed at least ten times. The J gene is TRBJ2-7, the V gene TRBV7-2; TRBD1 matches at 7 bases. J lost 7 bases, V lost 2 bases, and 8 bases had no gene match. This CDR3 is 14 amino acids long. The germline V gene encodes CDR1 SGHTA and CDR2 FQGNSA. The CDR3 region has the DNA TGTGCCAGCAGCTTAAGTCAGGGGGTATGGGAGCAGTACTTC. This translates into CASSLSQGVWEQYF.

In its sample, this clonotype was seen many times. The V call is TRBV2, the J call TRBJ2-7; D remains ambiguous. Germline V CDR1 and CDR2: SNHLY, FYNNEI. Deletions cut 8 bases from V and 0 bases from J, with 20 bases between. The CDR3 runs 16 residues. The CDR3 nucleotides are TGTGCCAGCGGGTCCGTTAAGGGTGCTCCCTCCTACGAGCAGTACTTC. Translated, it gives CASGSVKGAPSYEQYF.

With regard to this clonotype: A read error may be the cause here, since a much bigger clone is one base away. V gene TRBV7-9 combines with J gene TRBJ1-2; D unclear. Germline V lookup: CDR1 SEHNR, CDR2 FQNEAQ (reference sequence). The CDR3 length is 16 residues. CDR3 DNA: TGTGCCAGCAGCCAAGAAGAGGGTTTTTCTAACTATGGCCACACCTTC. Its translation is CASSQEEGFSNYGHTF.

This clonotype has at least ten counts. This chain uses TRBV20-1 with TRBJ2-3, with D perhaps TRBD1 or TRBD2 (5 bases each). V lost 6 bases and J 1 base, leaving 17 bases between the germline ends. This CDR3 is 15 amino acids long. Germline V lookup: CDR1 DFQATT, CDR2 SNEGSKA (reference sequence). The CDR3 nucleotides read TGCAGTGCAATACTAGTAGGGGCCCGCACAGATACGCAGTATTTT. Amino acid sequence: CSAILVGARTDTQYF.

This clonotype has ten or more counts. The CDR3 spells CASSYRENSPLHF. The DNA of the CDR3 is TGTGCCAGCAGTTACAGGGAAAATTCACCCCTCCACTTT. The V and J genes are TRBV6-2 or TRBV6-3 and TRBJ1-6; D is unclear. Germline V CDR1 and CDR2: MNHEY, SVGEGT. V lost 2 bases to trimming and J lost 7 bases, with 6 bases between them. This CDR3 contains 13 residues.

The chain combines TRBV5-1 with TRBJ2-3; 8 bases are shared with TRBD2. Germline lookup yields CDR1 SGHRS and CDR2 YFSETQ. This CDR3 has 19 amino acids. With V trimmed by 0 bases and J by 0 bases, 12 bases remained unmatched. The CDR3: CASSLALAGTLRSTDTQYF. CDR3 coding DNA: TGCGCCAGCAGCTTGGCCTTAGCGGGAACTCTGAGGAGCACAGATACGCAGTATTTT.

In this sample, this clonotype turned up many times. The chain joins TRBV20-1 to TRBJ1-2, with D perhaps matching TRBD1 (6 bases). Germline V gene data show CDR1 as DFQATT and CDR2 as SNEGSKA (reference sequence). V was clipped by 5 bases and J by 4 bases, with 11 bases between them. CDR3 length: 12 amino acids. The CDR3 is CSAGRGGYGYTF. The DNA for the CDR3 is TGCAGTGCTGGCAGGGGCGGCTATGGCTACACCTTC.

This clonotype was detected many times. The genes are TRBV10-3 and TRBJ2-7; TRBD1 agrees at 9 bases. The junction had 4 bases not matched to a gene; V was cut back by 5 bases and J by 2 bases. This CDR3 has 14 amino acids. The V gene's germline CDR1 is ENHRY and CDR2 SYGVKD. CDR3 nucleotides: TGTGCCATCAGTCTGACAGGGGGGACCTACGAGCAGTACTTC. Its protein is CAISLTGGTYEQYF.

This chain connects TRBV6-2 or TRBV6-3 to TRBJ1-5, with a possible D match to TRBD1 (5 bases). Trimming removed 5 bases at V and 3 bases at J, with 17 bases between. The CDR3 covers 16 residues. CDR1 is MNHEY, CDR2 SVGEGT, per germline. This CDR3 reads CASSLSAGRINQPQHF. In nucleotides, the CDR3 is TGTGCCAGCAGTCTCTCTGCGGGACGTATCAATCAGCCCCAGCATTTT.

This clonotype was observed at least ten times. V gene TRBV2 combines with J gene TRBJ2-2, with D perhaps TRBD2 (6 bases). CDR3 length equals 15 residues. CDR1 SNHLY and CDR2 FYNNEI come from the germline V gene. V was pared by 2 bases and J by 4 bases, with 11 bases between. This CDR3 reads CASSETGVGTGELFF. The CDR3 DNA sequence: TGTGCCAGCAGTGAAACGGGAGTAGGCACCGGGGAGCTGTTTTTT.

Comment on this clonotype: Compared with germline, one end of the junction differs, possibly owing to a read error. The genes are TRBV12-3 or TRBV12-4 and TRBJ1-5; the match to TRBD1 covers 7 bases. CDR3 size: 14 residues. For the CDR3, the DNA is TGTGCCAGCAGTACCCCGGGACAGAATCAGCCCCAGCGTTTT. Its translation is CASSTPGQNQPQRF.

V is TRBV7-8 and J is TRBJ1-1; D is possibly TRBD1 (5 bases). Trimming left V 1 base short and J 4 bases short, with 7 bases between. Per germline, CDR1 SGHVS and CDR2 FQNEAQ. CDR3 size: 13 residues. CDR3: CASSLGQGTEAFF. The CDR3 DNA reads TGTGCCAGCAGCTTAGGTCAGGGCACTGAAGCTTTCTTT.

To note about this clonotype: This may come from a read error, since a much larger clone is one base off. The chain employs TRBV2 and TRBJ2-3; 8 bases are shared with TRBD2. CDR1 is SNHLY, CDR2 FYNNEI, per germline. This CDR3 region has 14 residues. V shed 7 bases, J shed 4 bases, and the junction held 7 bases outside the gene matches. CDR3 sequence: CASIITSGADTQYF. DNA for the CDR3: TGTGCCAGCATCATTACTAGCGGCGCAGATACGCAGTATTTT.

This clonotype was found many times. The rearrangement links TRBV2 to TRBJ1-2, with D perhaps matching TRBD1 (6 bases). The CDR3 is 15 amino acids. The V end was cut by 6 bases, the J end by 4 bases, with 18 bases between. Germline loops: CDR1 SNHLY, CDR2 FYNNEI. In DNA form, the CDR3 reads TGTGCCAGCAGGGAGGGGGGAGAGAACATCTATGGCTACACCTTC. The encoded protein is CASREGGENIYGYTF.

This clonotype occurred many times. The gene calls are TRBV19 and TRBJ2-1, with 7 bases matching TRBD2. Germline loops: CDR1 LNHDA, CDR2 SQIVND (reference sequence). The CDR3 runs to 13 residues. J gave up 4 bases and V 3 bases, and 0 bases lay outside the gene matches. The CDR3: CASSMGGYNEQFF. CDR3 DNA sequence: TGTGCCAGTAGTATGGGGGGGTACAATGAGCAGTTCTTC.

On this clonotype: A clone one base away is much larger, so this may be a read error. The chain joins TRBV6-1 to TRBJ2-3, with 8 bases identical to TRBD2. This CDR3 comprises 16 residues. Germline CDR1 and CDR2: MNHNS and SASEGT. CDR3 nucleotide sequence: TGTGCCGGCAGTGAGGTCGGACTAGCTAGCACAGATACGCAGTATTTT. This sequence encodes CAGSEVGLASTDTQYF.

This clonotype appeared a few times. At one boundary the junction diverges from the germline segment, which might be a read error. V and J are TRBV6-6 and TRBJ2-3; 10 nucleotides line up with TRBD1. Germline CDR1 and CDR2: MNHNY and SVGAGI (reference sequence). The CDR3 extends over 16 amino acids. The CDR3 DNA is TGTGCCAGCAGTCACTCCGAGACAGGGGGCATCCATACGCAGTATTTT. Its translation: CASSHSETGGIHTQYF.